These 32 T cell receptor beta chains were all obtained from the same sample, sequenced in a study of T cell responses to AZD1222 COVID-19 vaccine. Here immunoSEQ multiplex PCR was the method, and the copy in TCRdb shows in-frame clones only, minus some. This table has around 140,000 clones, 80% to 95% appearing once. This specimen consisted of peripheral blood, obtained on day 0 of AZD1222 vaccination. Every receptor here comes from an adult in good health.

This chain links TRBV19 with TRBJ1-3; TRBD1 matches at 7 bases. The CDR3 loop spans 16 amino acids. Trimming cost V 5 bases and J 5 bases; bases outside gene matches: 12. The germline gives CDR1 LNHDA, CDR2 SQIVND (reference sequence). The CDR3 is CASSPSPGQKRNTIYF. In nucleotides, the CDR3 is TGTGCCAGTAGTCCGAGCCCGGGACAGAAAAGAAACACCATATATTTT. The full variable domain, its missing parts supplied by reference TRBV19 and TRBJ1-3, is DGGITQSPKYLFRKEGQNVTLSCEQNLNHDAMYWYRQDPGQGLRLIYYSQIVNDFQKGDIAEGYSVSREKKESFPLTVTSAQKNPTAFYLCASSPSPGQKRNTIYFGEGSWLTVV.

Comment on this clone: At one boundary the junction diverges from the germline segment, which might be a read error. J is TRBJ2-3 and V is TRBV7-6; 7 nucleotides match TRBD1. The length of the CDR3 is 15 residues. Looked up from germline, CDR1 is SGHVS and CDR2 is FNYEAQ. The CDR3 reads CASSSPRDSKDTQYF. CDR3 bases: TGTGCCAGCAGCTCACCCCGGGACAGCAAAGATACGCAGTATTTT.

This clone was counted once. CDR3 sequence: CASSLWGQSYNSPLHF. The CDR3, as DNA: TGCGCCAGCAGCTTGTGGGGGCAATCCTATAATTCACCCCTCCACTTT. V usage is TRBV5-1 and J usage is TRBJ1-6, with D possibly TRBD1 on 6 matching bases. The germline V gene encodes CDR1 SGHRS and CDR2 YFSETQ. The CDR3 is 16 residues long. V was clipped by 1 base and J by 1 base, with 9 bases between them. The variable domain in full, with the rest retrieved from reference TRBV5-1 and TRBJ1-6, is KAGVTQTPRYLIKTRGQQVTLSCSPISGHRSVSWYQQTPGQGLQFLFEYFSETQRNKGNFPGRFSGRQFSNSRSEMNVSTLELGDSALYLCASSLWGQSYNSPLHFGNGTRLTVT.

V usage is TRBV5-1 and J usage is TRBJ1-2; tentatively, D is TRBD1 (5 bases). From germline, CDR1 is SGHRS and CDR2 YFSETQ. Trimming pared 4 bases from V and 4 bases from J, leaving 8 bases between. CDR3 size: 12 residues. The CDR3 DNA follows: TGCGCCAGCAGCGAGGGGCTCTATGGCTACACCTTC. Protein product: CASSEGLYGYTF.

The count of this clone is one. This chain links TRBV27 with TRBJ2-7; 8 bases align to TRBD1. From germline, CDR1 is MNHEY and CDR2 SMNVEV (reference sequence). CDR3 length equals 18 residues. J was trimmed by 3 bases and V by 0 bases; bases with no gene match: 13. CDR3 sequence (DNA): TGTGCCAGCAGTTTATCGGCTATACAGGGGGGATCCCTCTACGAGCAGTACTTC. Encoded protein: CASSLSAIQGGSLYEQYF.

This chain connects TRBV30 to TRBJ2-7; tentatively, D is TRBD1 (9 bases). Germline V gene data show CDR1 as GTSNPN and CDR2 as SVGIG (reference sequence). The CDR3 runs to 15 residues. The V end lost 2 bases, the J end lost 4 bases, and 18 bases lay between the germline ends. CDR3 nucleotide sequence: TGTGCCTGGAGTACAGGGGGCGCGGGGGGTTACGAGCAGTACTTC. Encoded protein: CAWSTGGAGGYEQYF. The full variable domain, its missing parts supplied by reference TRBV30 and TRBJ2-7, is SQTIHQWPATLVQPVGSPLSLECTVEGTSNPNLYWYRQAAGRGLQLLFYSVGIGQISSEVPQNLSASRPQDRQFILSSKKLLLSDSGFYLCAWSTGGAGGYEQYFGPGTRLTVT.

Only a few counts were recorded for this clone. The chain recombines TRBV29-1 with TRBJ1-3; D not certain. This CDR3 is 15 amino acids long. Germline V gene data show CDR1 as SQVTM and CDR2 as ANQGSEA. V was shortened by 6 bases and J by 0 bases, with 15 bases between the two germline ends. The CDR3 DNA is TGCAGCGTCCAAGGGAGCGGTCTCTCTGGAAACACCATATATTTT. Translated, it gives CSVQGSGLSGNTIYF.

In nucleotides, the CDR3 is TGTGCCAGTAACTCAGACAGGGGACCCGGGGAGCTGTTTTTT. Its protein product is CASNSDRGPGELFF. This sequence joins TRBV19 and TRBJ2-2, with 8 bases identical to TRBD1. Per germline, CDR1 LNHDA and CDR2 SQIVND (reference sequence). The CDR3 is made up of 14 amino acids. J was trimmed by 6 bases and V by 7 bases; bases with no gene match: 7.

The gene calls are TRBV7-9 and TRBJ1-1; 10 bases match TRBD1. Germline V gene lookup returns CDR1 SEHNR and CDR2 FQNEAQ (reference sequence). V dropped 5 bases and J dropped 4; count of bases not matched to a gene: 13. The CDR3 covers 17 residues. CDR3 in amino acids: CASSPPGQGKEGTEAFF. DNA of the CDR3: TGTGCCAGCAGCCCCCCGGGACAGGGGAAAGAAGGCACTGAAGCTTTCTTT.

This clone occurred a few times. This chain connects TRBV3-1 (or the pseudogene TRBV3-2) to TRBJ2-7; D is uncertain. In germline, CDR1 is LGHDT, CDR2 YNNKEL (reference sequence). This CDR3 is built from 14 residues. Trimming cost V 1 base and J 4 bases, with 11 bases left between them. CDR3 region: CASSQGKGKYEQYF. The CDR3 DNA follows: TGTGCCAGCAGCCAAGGGAAGGGAAAGTACGAGCAGTACTTC.

V is TRBV5-4 and J is TRBJ2-7; weak D call: TRBD2 (5 bases). CDR3 length: 16 residues. Looked up from germline, CDR1 is SGHNT and CDR2 is YYREEE (reference sequence). The V and J ends lost 4 bases and 3 bases respectively, with 20 bases between them. CDR3 DNA sequence: TGTGCCAGCAGCCAACTCGGGTCCGCGGGCCTCTACGAGCAGTACTTC. The encoded protein is CASSQLGSAGLYEQYF.

This clone has more than one count but fewer than ten. The chain uses TRBV28 and TRBJ2-7; TRBD2 agrees at 10 bases. Per germline, CDR1 MDHEN and CDR2 SYDVKM. Trimming took 4 bases from V and 5 from J; bases not matched to a gene: 14. CDR3 length: 17 residues. This CDR3 is CASSYDGLAGAQDEQYF. The CDR3 nucleotides read TGTGCCAGCAGTTACGATGGCCTAGCGGGAGCCCAGGACGAGCAGTACTTC.

V is TRBV29-1 and J is TRBJ2-7, with D tentatively TRBD1 or TRBD2 (5 bases each). CDR1 and CDR2 from the germline V gene are SQVTM and ANQGSEA. The germline V and J ends were trimmed by 4 bases and 0 bases, with 13 bases remaining between them. The CDR3 has 14 residues. The CDR3 DNA is TGCAGCGTTGCAACCGGGACGGCCTCCTACGAGCAGTACTTC. Its protein product is CSVATGTASYEQYF.

This clone was counted a single time. The chain joins TRBV7-9 to TRBJ2-1; 8 nucleotides align to TRBD2. Germline assignment: CDR1 SEHNR and CDR2 FQNEAQ (reference sequence). V lost 1 base to trimming and J lost 5 bases; unmatched junction nucleotides: 10. This CDR3 is 17 amino acids long. In nucleotides, the CDR3 is TGTGCCAGCAGCTTAGAGGGGCTAGCGGGCTTTCACAATGAGCAGTTCTTC. Residues: CASSLEGLAGFHNEQFF.

The CDR3 DNA sequence: TGTGCCTGGAGTCTATGGGGGGGAGCGATAATGAACACCGGGGAGCTGTTTTTT. Amino acids: CAWSLWGGAIMNTGELFF. J is TRBJ2-2 and V is TRBV30, with 7 bases lining up with TRBD2. This CDR3 contains 18 residues. Germline CDR1 is GTSNPN and CDR2 is SVGIG (reference sequence). V was pared by 2 bases and J by 1 base, with 13 bases of the junction left unmatched.

V gene TRBV15 combines with J gene TRBJ2-7; perhaps TRBD2 as D (7 bases). Between the trimmed V and J ends, which lost 0 bases and 4 bases, there was a span of 16 bases. The germline gives CDR1 LNHNV, CDR2 YYDKDF (reference sequence). The CDR3 contains 16 residues. The CDR3 sequence is CATSRDLGGLGYEQYF. As DNA, the CDR3 is TGTGCCACCAGCAGAGATCTGGGGGGGCTCGGATACGAGCAGTACTTC.

This chain links TRBV4-1 with TRBJ1-2; no clear D. CDR1 is MGHRA and CDR2 is YSYEKL in the germline V gene. V shed 1 base and J shed 8 bases, with 5 bases lying between them. CDR3 size: 11 residues. Written as DNA, the CDR3 is TGCGCCAGCAGCCAAGCTTCGGGCTACACCTTC. Protein sequence: CASSQASGYTF.

This chain connects TRBV5-5 to TRBJ1-5; D is unclear. Germline loops: CDR1 SGHKS, CDR2 YYEKEE (reference sequence). V was trimmed by 0 bases and J by 4 bases, leaving 11 bases between them. This CDR3 is built from 15 residues. The CDR3 loop is CASSLVASGNQPQHF. Here the CDR3 DNA reads TGTGCCAGCAGCTTGGTGGCGTCGGGGAATCAGCCCCAGCATTTT.

This chain links TRBV11-2 with TRBJ1-4, with TRBD1 identical over 7 bases. Per the germline V gene, CDR1 is SGHAT and CDR2 is FQNNGV. The V and J ends lost 4 bases and 4 bases, in that order; junction bases with no gene match: 9. This CDR3 has 16 residues. This chain's CDR3 is CASSSPQRQGNEKLFF. Here the CDR3 DNA reads TGTGCCAGCAGCTCCCCCCAACGACAGGGTAATGAAAAACTGTTTTTT. The variable domain in full, with the rest retrieved from reference TRBV11-2 and TRBJ1-4, is EAGVAQSPRYKIIEKRQSVAFWCNPISGHATLYWYQQILGQGPKLLIQFQNNGVVDDSQLPKDRFSAERLKGVDSTLKIQPAKLEDSAVYLCASSSPQRQGNEKLFFGSGTQLSVL.

This clone was found once. This sequence joins TRBV27 and TRBJ1-5; tentatively, D is TRBD1 (6 bases). Germline V gene lookup returns CDR1 MNHEY and CDR2 SMNVEV (reference sequence). This CDR3 is built from 15 residues. The germline V and J ends were trimmed by 4 bases and 4 bases, with 14 bases remaining between them. CDR3 in amino acids: CASSSPGTQNQPQHF. The CDR3 nucleotides read TGTGCCAGCAGTTCCCCAGGGACACAAAATCAGCCCCAGCATTTT.

A few counts support this clone. The chain is built from TRBV9 and TRBJ2-3; TRBD2 is a possible D gene (6 bases). Germline V gene lookup returns CDR1 SGDLS and CDR2 YYNGEE. Trimming stripped 4 bases from V and 5 bases from J, with 17 bases between. CDR3 length: 15 amino acids. CDR3 DNA: TGTGCCAGCAGCCAACAAGGTCTGGAGGGAGATACGCAGTATTTT. The encoded protein is CASSQQGLEGDTQYF.

This chain uses TRBV4-1 with TRBJ2-1, with D perhaps matching TRBD1 (6 bases). The CDR3 extends over 14 amino acids. Trimming cost V 2 bases and J 7 bases, with 12 bases left between them. Germline V gene lookup returns CDR1 MGHRA and CDR2 YSYEKL. In nucleotides, the CDR3 is TGCGCCAGCAGCCAATCTCCAGGGGAAAATGAGCAGTTCTTC. It is translated as CASSQSPGENEQFF.

The chain has TRBV5-1 and TRBJ2-1; 7 bases agree with TRBD2. The V gene's germline CDR1 is SGHRS and CDR2 YFSETQ. The CDR3 runs 15 residues. V shed 4 bases and J 6 bases; nucleotides not matched to a gene: 10. The CDR3 DNA reads as TGCGCCAGCAGCCCCAGCCTCGGACTAGTCAATGAGCAGTTCTTC. This translates into CASSPSLGLVNEQFF.

The chain links TRBV11-3 to TRBJ2-5; D is perhaps TRBD1 (6 bases). This CDR3 region has 14 residues. The V gene's germline CDR1 is SGHNT and CDR2 YENEEA. Between the trimmed V and J ends, which lost 5 bases and 5 bases, there was a span of 15 bases. CDR3 region: CASSRSGGAETQYF. CDR3 nucleotides: TGTGCCAGCAGCCGTAGTGGGGGCGCGGAGACCCAGTACTTC.

The genes are TRBV7-7 and TRBJ2-1; D may be TRBD2 (6 bases). In germline, CDR1 is SSHAT, CDR2 FNYEAQ (reference sequence). The CDR3 is 15 amino acids. V lost 5 bases and J 5 bases, leaving 16 bases between the germline ends. CDR3 residues: CASSVFSGENNEQFF. In nucleotides, the CDR3 is TGTGCCAGCAGCGTATTTTCGGGAGAAAACAATGAGCAGTTCTTC.

The J gene is TRBJ1-6, the V gene TRBV5-4; 7 bases fit TRBD1. The CDR3 contains 15 residues. Trimming at V came to 3 bases and at J to 5 bases, leaving 5 bases not matched to a gene. The V gene's germline CDR1 is SGHNT and CDR2 YYREEE (reference sequence). The CDR3 is CASSSRDSDNSPLHF. The CDR3 DNA sequence: TGTGCCAGCAGCTCCCGGGACAGCGATAATTCACCCCTCCACTTT.

V gene TRBV9 combines with J gene TRBJ2-1, with TRBD1 identical over 7 bases. The CDR3 runs 15 residues. The V gene's germline CDR1 is SGDLS and CDR2 YYNGEE. V shed 4 bases and J 3 bases; nucleotides not matched to a gene: 7. The CDR3 nucleotides are TGTGCCAGCAGCCCTGACAGGGCCTACTACAATGAGCAGTTCTTC. Translation: CASSPDRAYYNEQFF.

This sequence joins TRBV28 and TRBJ1-5; 9 bases map to TRBD1. CDR1 MDHEN and CDR2 SYDVKM come from the germline V gene. V lost 5 bases, J lost 8 bases, and 7 bases stayed unmatched. This CDR3 comprises 14 residues. CDR3 residues: CASSRTGELKPQHF. DNA of the CDR3: TGTGCCAGCAGTCGGACAGGGGAACTCAAGCCCCAGCATTTT.

This clone was seen only a few times. V gene TRBV4-2 combines with J gene TRBJ1-2; TRBD1 matches at 10 bases. The CDR3 is 17 residues long. Trimming cost V 2 bases and J 8 bases; bases outside gene matches: 14. The germline V gene has CDR1 LGHNA and CDR2 YNFKEQ. The CDR3 DNA reads as TGTGCCAGCAGCCAACAAGTTGGGGACAGGGGAATGGTCGGCTACACCTTC. It codes for CASSQQVGDRGMVGYTF.

This clone was found a few times. The chain joins TRBV12-5 to TRBJ1-4; the D gene is possibly TRBD1 (5 bases). Germline CDR1 reads LGHNT; CDR2 reads FRNRAP. The CDR3 contains 15 residues. The V end was cut by 1 base, the J end by 11 bases, with 17 bases between. The CDR3 reads CASGLGLWGSEKLFF. CDR3 sequence (DNA): TGTGCTAGTGGTTTGGGCTTGTGGGGGTCGGAGAAACTGTTTTTT. Based on the CDR3 plus reference TRBV12-5 and TRBJ1-4, the full variable domain is DARVTQTPRHKVTEMGQEVTMRCQPILGHNTVFWYRQTMMQGLELLAYFRNRAPLDDSGMPKDRFSAEMPDATLATLKIQPSEPRDSAVYFCASGLGLWGSEKLFFGSGTQLSVL.

The chain recombines TRBV10-2 with TRBJ2-1; the match to TRBD2 covers 12 bases. V shed 5 bases and J 4 bases; nucleotides not matched to a gene: 0. The CDR3 covers 14 residues. Germline-derived CDR1 and CDR2 are WSHSY and SAAADI. The CDR3 spells CASSLAGGYNEQFF. The CDR3 DNA reads TGCGCCAGCAGTCTAGCGGGAGGGTACAATGAGCAGTTCTTC.

CDR3: CASSGWGGTDTQYF. Here the CDR3 DNA reads TGTGCCAGCAGTGGATGGGGGGGCACAGATACGCAGTATTTT. The rearrangement uses TRBV2 and TRBJ2-3, with a tentative D call TRBD2 (6 bases). The germline gives CDR1 SNHLY, CDR2 FYNNEI. There are 14 residues in the CDR3. Trimming shortened V by 4 bases and J by 1 base, and 9 bases separated the two germline ends.